The sequence of this T cell receptor beta chain was determined in a study of T cell responses to AZD1222 COVID-19 vaccine. TCRdb keeps only in-frame clones here, not all; method: immunoSEQ multiplex PCR. The sample lists 250,000 to 300,000 clones; approximately 94% were seen once. Germline CDR1 SGHTA, CDR2 FQGNSA. The CDR3 spans 13 residues. V lost 5 bases, J lost 6 bases, and 4 bases stayed unmatched. Regarding the study as a whole: Elevations in Spike-specific TCR breadth and depth followed administration of two AZD1222 doses. Reportedly, nearly half of unique spike TCRs recognized epitopes outside B.1.351/B.1.1.7 mutations. There were vaccine-associated CD4 TCRs across spike, dominant at 160-218 and 743-854.

In the case of this clone: Its antigen is unknown.

Sequenced material: peripheral blood, taken 28 days after the second AZD1222 dose. The clonotype originates from an adult who received the AZD1222 COVID-19 vaccine. The V and J genes are TRBV7-2 and TRBJ1-5; 7 bases are shared with TRBD1. The CDR3: CASSRQGSQPQHF. CDR3 bases: TGTGCCAGCAGCCGACAGGGTAGTCAGCCCCAGCATTTT.